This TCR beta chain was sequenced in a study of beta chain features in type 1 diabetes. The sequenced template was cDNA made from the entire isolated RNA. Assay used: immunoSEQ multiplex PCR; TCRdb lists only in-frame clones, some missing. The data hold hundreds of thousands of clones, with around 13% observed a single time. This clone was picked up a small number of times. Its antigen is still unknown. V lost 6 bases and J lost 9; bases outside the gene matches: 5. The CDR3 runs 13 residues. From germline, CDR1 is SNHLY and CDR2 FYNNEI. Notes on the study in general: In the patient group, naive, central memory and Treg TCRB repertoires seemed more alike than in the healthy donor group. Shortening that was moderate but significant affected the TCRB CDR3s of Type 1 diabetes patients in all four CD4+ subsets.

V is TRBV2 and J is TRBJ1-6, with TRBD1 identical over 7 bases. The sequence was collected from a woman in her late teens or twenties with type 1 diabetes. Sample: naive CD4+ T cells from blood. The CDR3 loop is CASRRDSSSPLHF. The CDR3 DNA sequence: TGTGCCAGCAGACGGGACAGCAGTTCACCCCTCCACTTT. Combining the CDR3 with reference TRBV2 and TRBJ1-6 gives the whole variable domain EPEVTQTPSHQVTQMGQEVILRCVPISNHLYFYWYRQILGQKVEFLVSFYNNEISEKSEIFDDQFSVERPDGSNFTLKIRSTKLEDSAMYFCASRRDSSSPLHFGNGTRLTVT.